This note documents a single T cell receptor beta chain sequence. Its specificity is unknown. This specimen belongs to a study of pediatric ulcerative colitis. Study conclusions and caveats: All ulcerative colitis patients, but no controls, carried a couple of rectal clonotypes. Compared with controls, ulcerative colitis showed greater blood-rectum clone sharing. Clonal expansions reduced rectal repertoire diversity in acute severe colitis.

Trimming removed 2 bases from V and 0 bases from J, with 23 bases in between. Germline V gene lookup returns CDR1 SNHLY and CDR2 FYNNEI. This CDR3 spans 20 amino acids. Up to 500,000 reads were sequenced per sample. Repertoires were generated with immunoSEQ multiplex PCR, while TCRdb's copy carries only in-frame clones and drops some. Here the sample spans tens of thousands of clones, 85% to 90% being singletons. V usage is TRBV2 and J usage is TRBJ1-5; weak D call: TRBD1 (6 bases). Material for sequencing was blood. This sequence was found in a boy aged 5-17 years who was a control in a study of pediatric ulcerative colitis. The CDR3: CASSEYEDRYRIFSNQPQHF. The DNA for the CDR3 is TGTGCCAGCAGTGAATACGAGGACAGATACCGAATTTTTAGCAATCAGCCCCAGCATTTT.